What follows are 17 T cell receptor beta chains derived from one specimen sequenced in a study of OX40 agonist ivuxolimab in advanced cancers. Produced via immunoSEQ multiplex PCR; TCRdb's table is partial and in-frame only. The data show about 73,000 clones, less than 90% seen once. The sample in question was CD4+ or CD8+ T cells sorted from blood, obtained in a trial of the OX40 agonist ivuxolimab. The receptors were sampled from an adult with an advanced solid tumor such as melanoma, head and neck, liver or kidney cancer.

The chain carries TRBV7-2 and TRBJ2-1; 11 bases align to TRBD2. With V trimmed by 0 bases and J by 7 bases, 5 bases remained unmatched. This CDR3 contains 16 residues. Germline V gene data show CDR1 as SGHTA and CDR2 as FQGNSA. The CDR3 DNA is TGTGCCAGCAGCTTAGCGGTAGCGGGGGGGGGAAATGAGCAGTTCTTC. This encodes CASSLAVAGGGNEQFF.

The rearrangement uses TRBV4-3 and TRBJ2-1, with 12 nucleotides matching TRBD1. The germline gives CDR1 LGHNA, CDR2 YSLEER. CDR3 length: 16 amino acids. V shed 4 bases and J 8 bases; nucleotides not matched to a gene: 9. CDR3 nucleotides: TGCGCCAGCAGCCGACCCCCGGGACAGGGGGCCTATGAGCAGTTCTTC. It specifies CASSRPPGQGAYEQFF.

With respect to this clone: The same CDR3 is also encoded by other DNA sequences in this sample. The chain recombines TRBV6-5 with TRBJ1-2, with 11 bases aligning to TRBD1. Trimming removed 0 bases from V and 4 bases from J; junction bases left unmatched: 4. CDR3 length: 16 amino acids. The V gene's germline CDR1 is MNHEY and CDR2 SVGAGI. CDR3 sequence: CASSYSRTGGGYGYTF. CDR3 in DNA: TGTGCCAGCAGTTACTCCAGGACAGGGGGCGGCTATGGCTACACCTTC.

CDR3 coding DNA: TGTGCCATCAGCACAGGGGGCCTAGAGACCCAGTACTTC. Protein sequence: CAISTGGLETQYF. J is TRBJ2-5 and V is TRBV10-3, with 9 bases identical to TRBD1. CDR1 is ENHRY, CDR2 SYGVKD, per germline. The CDR3 runs to 13 residues. V lost 6 bases to trimming and J lost 4 bases; unmatched junction nucleotides: 3.

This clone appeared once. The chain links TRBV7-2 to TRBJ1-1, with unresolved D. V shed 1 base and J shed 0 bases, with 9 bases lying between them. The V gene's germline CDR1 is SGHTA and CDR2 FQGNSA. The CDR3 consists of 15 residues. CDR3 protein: CASSLVSQLNTEAFF. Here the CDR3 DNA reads TGTGCCAGCAGCTTAGTGTCTCAGCTGAACACTGAAGCTTTCTTT. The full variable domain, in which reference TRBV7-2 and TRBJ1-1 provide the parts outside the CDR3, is GAGVSQSPSNKVTEKGKDVELRCDPISGHTALYWYRQSLGQGLEFLIYFQGNSAPDKSGLPSDRFSAERTGGSVSTLTIQRTQQEDSAVYLCASSLVSQLNTEAFFGQGTRLTVV.

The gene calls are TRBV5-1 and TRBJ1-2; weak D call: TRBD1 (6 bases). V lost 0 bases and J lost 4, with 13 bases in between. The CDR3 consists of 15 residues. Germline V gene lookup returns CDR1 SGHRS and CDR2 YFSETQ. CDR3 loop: CASSLGSGAGYGYTF. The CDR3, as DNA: TGCGCCAGCAGCTTGGGTTCGGGGGCTGGCTATGGCTACACCTTC.

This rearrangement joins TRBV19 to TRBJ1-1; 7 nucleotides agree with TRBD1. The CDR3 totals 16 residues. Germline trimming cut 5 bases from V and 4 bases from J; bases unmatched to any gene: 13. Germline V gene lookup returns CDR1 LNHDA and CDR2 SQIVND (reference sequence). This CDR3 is CASSPRTGGSLTEAFF. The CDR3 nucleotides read TGTGCCAGTAGTCCCCGGACAGGTGGGAGTCTCACTGAAGCTTTCTTT.

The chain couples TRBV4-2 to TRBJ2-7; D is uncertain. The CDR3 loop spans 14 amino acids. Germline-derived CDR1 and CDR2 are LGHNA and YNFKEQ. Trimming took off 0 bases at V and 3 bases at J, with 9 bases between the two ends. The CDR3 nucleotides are TGTGCCAGCAGCCAAGATCAAGGGTACTACGAGCAGTACTTC. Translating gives CASSQDQGYYEQYF.

CDR3 region: CASSIPSGQGNPEQYF. Here the CDR3 DNA reads TGTGCCAGCAGTATCCCTTCAGGACAGGGGAATCCCGAGCAGTACTTC. The chain carries TRBV6-6 and TRBJ2-7; 9 bases match TRBD1. The J segment lost 6 bases and the V segment lost 5 bases, leaving 14 bases of the junction unmatched. Germline CDR1 reads MNHNY; CDR2 reads SVGAGI (reference sequence). CDR3 size: 16 residues.

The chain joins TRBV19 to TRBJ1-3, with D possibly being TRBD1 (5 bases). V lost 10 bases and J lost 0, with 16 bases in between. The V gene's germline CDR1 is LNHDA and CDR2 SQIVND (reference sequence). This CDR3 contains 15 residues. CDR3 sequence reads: CATSRGLSSGNTIYF. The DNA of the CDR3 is TGTGCCACCTCGAGGGGTCTGAGCTCTGGAAACACCATATATTTT.

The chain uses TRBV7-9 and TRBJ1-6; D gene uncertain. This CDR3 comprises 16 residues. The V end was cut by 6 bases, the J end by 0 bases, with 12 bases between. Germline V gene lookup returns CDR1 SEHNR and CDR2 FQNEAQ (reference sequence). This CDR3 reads CASSSTESSYNSPLHF. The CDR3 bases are TGTGCCAGCAGTTCTACCGAGAGCTCCTATAATTCACCCCTCCACTTT.

CDR3 sequence (DNA): TGTGCCAGCAGTTACTCGAAGACCTCCTACGAGCAGTACTTC. Its protein is CASSYSKTSYEQYF. This chain connects TRBV6-5 to TRBJ2-7; unclear D gene. V lost 0 bases and J 0 bases, leaving 6 bases between the germline ends. Per the germline V gene, CDR1 is MNHEY and CDR2 is SVGAGI. CDR3 size: 14 residues.

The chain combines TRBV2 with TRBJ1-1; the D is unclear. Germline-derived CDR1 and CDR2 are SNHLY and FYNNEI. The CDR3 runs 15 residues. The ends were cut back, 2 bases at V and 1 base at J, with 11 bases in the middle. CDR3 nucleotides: TGTGCCAGCAGTGAAAGTCGGGCTACGAACACTGAAGCTTTCTTT. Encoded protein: CASSESRATNTEAFF.

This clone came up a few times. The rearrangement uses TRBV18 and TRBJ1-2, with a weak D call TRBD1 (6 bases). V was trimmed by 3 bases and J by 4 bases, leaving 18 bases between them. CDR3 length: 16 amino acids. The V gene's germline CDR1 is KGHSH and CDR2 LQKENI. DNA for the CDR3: TGTGCCAGCTCACCCCCTGAATGGGGGCAGGTCTATGGCTACACCTTC. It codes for CASSPPEWGQVYGYTF.

The chain's CDR3 is CASSAGQSYGYTF. The CDR3 nucleotides are TGTGCCAGCAGTGCCGGACAGAGCTATGGCTACACCTTC. The rearrangement links TRBV25-1 to TRBJ1-2, with D perhaps matching TRBD1 (6 bases). Germline CDR1 reads MGHDK; CDR2 reads SYGVNS. Trimming stripped 4 bases from V and 4 bases from J, with 10 bases between. The CDR3 runs to 13 residues.

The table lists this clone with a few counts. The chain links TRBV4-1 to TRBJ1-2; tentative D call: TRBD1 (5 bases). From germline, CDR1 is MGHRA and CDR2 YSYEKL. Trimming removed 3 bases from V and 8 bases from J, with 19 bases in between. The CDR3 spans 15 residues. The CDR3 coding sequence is TGCGCCAGCAGCCAGATCGTACAGGATTCGAAGGGCTACACCTTC. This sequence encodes CASSQIVQDSKGYTF.

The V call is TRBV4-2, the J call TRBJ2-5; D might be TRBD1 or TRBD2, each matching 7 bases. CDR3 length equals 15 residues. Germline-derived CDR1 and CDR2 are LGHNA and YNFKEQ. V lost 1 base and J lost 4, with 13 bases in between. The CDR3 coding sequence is TGTGCCAGCAGCCAAGCTGCAGGGGGGGTAGAGACCCAGTACTTC. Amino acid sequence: CASSQAAGGVETQYF.